Below, 20 T cell receptor beta chains from the same sample are listed, as sequenced in a study of shared clonotypes between healthy human individuals. Sequencing was performed with immunoSEQ multiplex PCR; in TCRdb, only in-frame clones are kept and a portion is missing. The repertoire holds some 2,500,000 clones, with roughly 93% as singletons. The sequenced sample was naive CD4+ T cells from PBMCs. Subset: CD45RA+ positively selected. These receptors were taken from a man aged 18 to 29 in good health. Some clones in this sample may be carry-over from other donors' samples.

For this clone: Other nucleotide sequences from this sample produce the same CDR3. The V and J genes are TRBV5-1 and TRBJ2-3; D gene ambiguous. The CDR3 is 12 amino acids. Trimming left V 1 base short and J 6 bases short, with 6 bases between. Germline V gives CDR1 SGHRS, CDR2 YFSETQ. This CDR3 is CASSLSVDTQYF. CDR3 DNA sequence: TGCGCCAGCAGCTTGTCGGTGGATACGCAGTATTTT. The whole variable domain, remainder taken from reference TRBV5-1 and TRBJ2-3, is KAGVTQTPRYLIKTRGQQVTLSCSPISGHRSVSWYQQTPGQGLQFLFEYFSETQRNKGNFPGRFSGRQFSNSRSEMNVSTLELGDSALYLCASSLSVDTQYFGPGTRLTVL.

This clone was seen a single time. The chain links TRBV7-3 to TRBJ1-2; 7 bases agree with TRBD1. The V and J ends lost 2 bases and 2 bases, in that order; junction bases with no gene match: 5. Germline V gives CDR1 SGHTA, CDR2 FQGTGA. The CDR3 has 15 amino acids. DNA of the CDR3: TGTGCCAGCAGCTTAGGACCGACAGGGAACTATGGCTACACCTTC. Protein sequence: CASSLGPTGNYGYTF.

V and J are TRBV27 and TRBJ1-2, with unresolved D. Germline CDR1 and CDR2: MNHEY and SMNVEV (reference sequence). Trimming removed 8 bases at V and 0 bases at J, with 13 bases between. The CDR3 is made up of 14 amino acids. In nucleotides, the CDR3 is TGTGCCAGCTCCCGAGGAGGGACTAACTATGGCTACACCTTC. This translates into CASSRGGTNYGYTF.

The chain couples TRBV28 to TRBJ2-5; tentative D call: TRBD2 (5 bases). The end of the DNA fits TRBJ2-7 better, so the J call may be wrong. Per germline, CDR1 MDHEN and CDR2 SYDVKM. The CDR3 sequence is 12 residues long. The CDR3 loop reads CASSSSSFEQYF. As DNA, the CDR3 is TGTGCCAGCAGCTCTTCTAGCTTCGAGCAGTACTTC.

The V gene is TRBV5-1, the J gene TRBJ2-7, with no clear D. The CDR3 contains 13 residues. Trimming removed 4 bases from V and 2 bases from J, with 10 bases in between. Germline CDR1 is SGHRS and CDR2 is YFSETQ. CDR3 amino acids: CASSRPEAYEQYF. In DNA form, the CDR3 reads TGCGCCAGCAGCCGGCCTGAAGCCTACGAGCAGTACTTC.

V usage is TRBV14 and J usage is TRBJ1-3; no clear D gene. The CDR3 sequence is 12 residues long. The germline V gene has CDR1 SGHDN and CDR2 FVKESK. Trimming cost V 4 bases and J 6 bases, with 7 bases left between them. The CDR3 region is CASSPLENTIYF. DNA for the CDR3: TGTGCCAGCAGCCCTCTTGAAAACACCATATATTTT.

This chain uses TRBV6-5 with TRBJ1-3; D is unresolved. Per germline, CDR1 MNHEY and CDR2 SVGAGI. V gave up 6 bases and J gave up 3 bases, with 15 bases separating them. The CDR3 totals 15 residues. CDR3: CASSPARNRGNTIYF. The CDR3 nucleotides are TGTGCCAGCAGCCCCGCCCGTAACCGTGGAAACACCATATATTTT.

This clone was observed a few times. The gene calls are TRBV19 and TRBJ1-5; 7 bases are shared with TRBD1. CDR1 and CDR2 from the germline V gene are LNHDA and SQIVND (reference sequence). The CDR3 covers 15 residues. V lost 4 bases, J lost 0 bases, and 3 bases stayed unmatched. In DNA form, the CDR3 reads TGTGCCAGTAGTAGGGACAGAAATAGCAATCAGCCCCAGCATTTT. This gives the protein CASSRDRNSNQPQHF.

CDR3 sequence: CASSPRDTYSNQPQHF. DNA of the CDR3: TGTGCCAGCAGCCCCCGGGACACATATAGCAATCAGCCCCAGCATTTT. The chain is built from TRBV4-2 and TRBJ1-5, with a possible D match to TRBD1 (6 bases). The V gene's germline CDR1 is LGHNA and CDR2 YNFKEQ. This CDR3 comprises 16 residues. With 4 bases removed from V and 0 bases from J, the gap between germline ends came to 13 bases.

V is TRBV19 and J is TRBJ2-5, with D possibly being TRBD2 (6 bases). CDR1 is LNHDA and CDR2 is SQIVND in the germline V gene (reference sequence). The CDR3 is made up of 14 amino acids. Trimming pared 5 bases from V and 3 bases from J, leaving 13 bases between. CDR3 in amino acids: CASSYGGYEETQYF. DNA for the CDR3: TGTGCCAGTAGTTACGGGGGTTACGAAGAGACCCAGTACTTC.

This chain uses TRBV28 with TRBJ1-2, with 12 bases matching TRBD1. The trim removed 3 bases at V and 8 bases at J, leaving 7 bases unmatched. This CDR3 is 15 amino acids long. Germline V gives CDR1 MDHEN, CDR2 SYDVKM. CDR3 protein: CASSLGTGGASGYTF. CDR3 DNA: TGTGCCAGCAGTTTGGGGACAGGGGGCGCGTCGGGCTACACCTTC.

The chain has TRBV28 and TRBJ1-1; 7 positions agree with TRBD1. Losses at the gene ends were 7 bases for V and 5 bases for J; bases not matched to a gene: 10. This CDR3 is built from 14 residues. Looked up from germline, CDR1 is MDHEN and CDR2 is SYDVKM. The CDR3: CASISPGGGTEAFF. The CDR3 bases are TGTGCCAGCATCTCCCCAGGGGGGGGAACTGAAGCTTTCTTT. The whole variable domain, remainder taken from reference TRBV28 and TRBJ1-1, is DVKVTQSSRYLVKRTGEKVFLECVQDMDHENMFWYRQDPGLGLRLIYFSYDVKMKEKGDIPEGYSVSREKKERFSLILESASTNQTSMYLCASISPGGGTEAFFGQGTRLTVV.

The chain uses TRBV28 and TRBJ1-2; 8 bases map to TRBD1. In germline, CDR1 is MDHEN, CDR2 SYDVKM. The CDR3 sequence is 14 residues long. V shed 3 bases, J shed 4 bases, and the junction held 4 bases outside the gene matches. CDR3 sequence reads: CASSFRGRVYGYTF. The CDR3 DNA follows: TGTGCCAGCAGTTTCAGGGGGCGCGTCTATGGCTACACCTTC.

The rearrangement links TRBV27 to TRBJ2-1, with a possible D match to TRBD1 (6 bases). Germline CDR1 is MNHEY and CDR2 is SMNVEV (reference sequence). The V and J ends lost 5 bases and 7 bases respectively, with 15 bases between them. The length of the CDR3 is 14 residues. As DNA, the CDR3 is TGTGCCAGCAGTGGACAGTTAGGGGGTAATGAGCAGTTCTTC. Its translation: CASSGQLGGNEQFF.

The chain recombines TRBV2 with TRBJ1-3; D gene uncertain. V was shortened by 3 bases and J by 4 bases, with 13 bases between the two germline ends. The germline gives CDR1 SNHLY, CDR2 FYNNEI. The CDR3 has 15 amino acids. The CDR3, as DNA: TGTGCCAGCAGTGATCCGCGATTAGCAGGAAACACCATATATTTT. This encodes CASSDPRLAGNTIYF.

The chain recombines TRBV7-7 with TRBJ1-5; no firm D call. V gave up 1 base and J gave up 4 bases, with 5 bases separating them. The germline V gene encodes CDR1 SSHAT and CDR2 FNYEAQ (reference sequence). The CDR3 runs 13 residues. The CDR3 spells CASSLERNQPQHF. The CDR3 region has the DNA TGTGCCAGCAGCTTAGAGAGAAATCAGCCCCAGCATTTT.

This rearrangement joins TRBV28 to TRBJ1-2, with D possibly being TRBD1 (5 bases). There are 16 residues in the CDR3. Trimming removed 8 bases at V and 6 bases at J, with 25 bases between. CDR1 is MDHEN and CDR2 is SYDVKM in the germline V gene. The CDR3 DNA is TGTGCCAGCCTAACGAGCGACCGGGGGTTCGAGGATGGCTACACCTTC. This sequence encodes CASLTSDRGFEDGYTF.

This chain links TRBV28 with TRBJ2-7; D possibly uses TRBD1 or TRBD2 (5 bases each). The germline CDR1 and CDR2 sequences are MDHEN and SYDVKM. The CDR3 runs 14 residues. The V end was cut by 6 bases, the J end by 0 bases, with 12 bases between. CDR3 sequence: CASRAGTGSYEQYF. For the CDR3, the DNA is TGTGCCAGCAGGGCCGGGACGGGCTCCTACGAGCAGTACTTC.

The V call is TRBV6-1, the J call TRBJ1-5; no definite D call. Germline V gene sequence: CDR1 MNHNS, CDR2 SASEGT. The CDR3 is made up of 13 amino acids. Trimming took off 0 bases at V and 7 bases at J, with 7 bases between the two ends. The CDR3 reads CASSEAAGQPQHF. The CDR3 nucleotides are TGTGCCAGCAGTGAAGCGGCCGGCCAGCCCCAGCATTTT.

V and J are TRBV6-1 and TRBJ1-4, with D possibly matching TRBD1 (6 bases). Germline CDR1 and CDR2: MNHNS and SASEGT. The CDR3 extends over 14 amino acids. Trimming pared 4 bases from V and 3 bases from J, leaving 9 bases between. The CDR3: CASSGGGPNEKLFF. As DNA, the CDR3 is TGTGCCAGCAGTGGGGGGGGGCCTAATGAAAAACTGTTTTTT.